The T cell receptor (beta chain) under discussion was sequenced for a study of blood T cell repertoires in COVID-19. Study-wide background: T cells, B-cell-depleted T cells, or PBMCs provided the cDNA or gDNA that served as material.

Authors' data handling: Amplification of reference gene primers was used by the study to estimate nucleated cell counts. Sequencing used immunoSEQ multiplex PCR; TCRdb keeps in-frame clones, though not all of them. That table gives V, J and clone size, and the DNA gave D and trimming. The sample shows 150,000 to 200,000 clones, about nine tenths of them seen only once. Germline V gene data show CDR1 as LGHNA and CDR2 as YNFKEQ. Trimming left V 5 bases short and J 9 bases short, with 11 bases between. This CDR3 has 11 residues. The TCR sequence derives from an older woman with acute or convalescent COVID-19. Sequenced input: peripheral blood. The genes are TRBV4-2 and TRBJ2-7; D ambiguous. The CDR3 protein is CASSSRLGQYF. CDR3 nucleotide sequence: TGTGCCAGCAGCTCGCGTCTTGGGCAGTACTTC.